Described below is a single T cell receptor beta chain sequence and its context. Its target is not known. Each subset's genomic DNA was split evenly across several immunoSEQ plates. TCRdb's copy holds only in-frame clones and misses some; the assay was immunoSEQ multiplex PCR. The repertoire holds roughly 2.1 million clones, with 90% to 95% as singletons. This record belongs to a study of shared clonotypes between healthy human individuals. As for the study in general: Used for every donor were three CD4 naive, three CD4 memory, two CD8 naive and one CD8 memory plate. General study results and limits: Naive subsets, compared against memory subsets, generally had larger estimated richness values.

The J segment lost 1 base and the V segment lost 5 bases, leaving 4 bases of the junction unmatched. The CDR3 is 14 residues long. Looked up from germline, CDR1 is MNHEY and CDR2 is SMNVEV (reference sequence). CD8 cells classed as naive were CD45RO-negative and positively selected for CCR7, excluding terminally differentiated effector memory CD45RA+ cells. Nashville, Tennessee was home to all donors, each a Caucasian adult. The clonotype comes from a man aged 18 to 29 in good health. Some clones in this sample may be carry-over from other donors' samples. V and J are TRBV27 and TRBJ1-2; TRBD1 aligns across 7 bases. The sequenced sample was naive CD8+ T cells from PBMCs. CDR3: CASSGRQGNYGYTF. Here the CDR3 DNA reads TGTGCCAGCAGTGGACGACAGGGTAACTATGGCTACACCTTC.